This T cell receptor beta chain was recorded in a study of metastatic and nonmetastatic thyroid tumors. Study details: Samples came from malignant and benign thyroid patients, and repertoires were compared across blood and tumor or nodule tissue. Study-wide findings and caveats: Versus benign nodules, malignant thyroid tumors reportedly had significantly higher TCR beta diversity, in blood and tumor.

CDR3 size: 15 residues. Trimming shortened V by 0 bases and J by 2 bases, and 13 bases separated the two germline ends. The germline gives CDR1 SQVTM, CDR2 ANQGSEA. Per the original data handling: Across clinicopathological groups, CDR3 differences served as the basis for building a distant-metastasis classifier for papillary thyroid cancer. TCRdb reanalyzed the PCR reads via MiXCR. The V and J calls, along with clone size, are taken from TCRdb and not from the paper's own processing. Of 53,000 or so clones in the sample, 20% to 25% were seen once. Thyroid surgery was performed in patients who had received no treatment beforehand. This clone was counted many times. The antigen is undetermined.

Input material: blood. The chain combines TRBV29-1 with TRBJ1-1; the D is unclear. This receptor was obtained from a female donor with papillary thyroid cancer or a benign thyroid nodule (not recorded which). Some clones in this sample may be carry-over from other donors' samples. CDR3 residues: CSVEEGIVDNTEAFF. CDR3 nucleotide sequence: TGCAGCGTTGAAGAGGGCATCGTAGATAACACTGAAGCTTTCTTT.